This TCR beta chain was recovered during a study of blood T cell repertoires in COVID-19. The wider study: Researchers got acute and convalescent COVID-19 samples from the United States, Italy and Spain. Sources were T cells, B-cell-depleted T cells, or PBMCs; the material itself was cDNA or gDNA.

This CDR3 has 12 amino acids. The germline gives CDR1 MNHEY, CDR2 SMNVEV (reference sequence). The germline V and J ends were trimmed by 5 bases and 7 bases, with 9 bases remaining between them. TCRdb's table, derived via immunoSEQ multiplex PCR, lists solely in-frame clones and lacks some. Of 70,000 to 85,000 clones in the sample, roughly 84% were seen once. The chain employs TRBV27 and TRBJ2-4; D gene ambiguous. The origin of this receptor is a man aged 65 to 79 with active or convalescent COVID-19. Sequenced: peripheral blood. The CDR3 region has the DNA TGTGCCAGCAGTCCATTTTTCAACATTCAGTACTTC. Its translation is CASSPFFNIQYF.